Listed here are 17 T cell receptor beta chains from one sample, sequenced in a study of blood T cell repertoires in COVID-19. The protocol was immunoSEQ multiplex PCR, while the TCRdb copy is restricted to in-frame clones and leaves out a portion. This table holds tens of thousands of clones, 85% to 95% found once. The sequenced material came from peripheral blood. The receptors here all came from a woman aged 65 to 85 with COVID-19, enrolled during active disease.

The chain's CDR3 is CASSQVPRANPNYGYTF. DNA of the CDR3: TGTGCCAGCAGCCAAGTCCCTCGCGCCAACCCTAACTATGGCTACACCTTC. The rearrangement joins TRBV14 to TRBJ1-2; D uncertain. V was shortened by 1 base and J by 0 bases, with 15 bases between the two germline ends. This CDR3 region has 17 residues. Germline V lookup: CDR1 SGHDN, CDR2 FVKESK.

To note about this clone: The CDR3 carries no conserved terminal phenylalanine or tryptophan, so it likely arises from a read error. CDR3 bases: TGTGCCATCAAGCCCGGGACAGACACTAACTATGGCTACACCCTC. As protein: CAIKPGTDTNYGYTL. This chain links TRBV10-3 with TRBJ1-2; 7 bases line up with TRBD1. The CDR3 totals 15 residues. Looked up from germline, CDR1 is ENHRY and CDR2 is SYGVKD. V gave up 7 bases and J gave up 0 bases; unmatched junction bases: 8.

V gene TRBV19 combines with J gene TRBJ1-5, with D unclear. Trimming removed 3 bases from V and 0 bases from J, with 9 bases in between. Per germline, CDR1 LNHDA and CDR2 SQIVND (reference sequence). The CDR3 spans 15 residues. CDR3 bases: TGTGCCAGTAGTATCGGGTCTTATAGCAATCAGCCCCAGCATTTT. Its translation is CASSIGSYSNQPQHF.

This chain connects TRBV19 to TRBJ2-7; D remains ambiguous. The CDR3 runs 13 residues. Trimming left V 4 bases short and J 1 base short, with 8 bases between. Per germline, CDR1 LNHDA and CDR2 SQIVND (reference sequence). CDR3 residues: CASSKRESYEQYF. As DNA, the CDR3 is TGTGCCAGTAGTAAAAGAGAATCCTACGAGCAGTACTTC. Based on the CDR3 plus reference TRBV19 and TRBJ2-7, the full variable domain is DGGITQSPKYLFRKEGQNVTLSCEQNLNHDAMYWYRQDPGQGLRLIYYSQIVNDFQKGDIAEGYSVSREKKESFPLTVTSAQKNPTAFYLCASSKRESYEQYFGPGTRLTVT.

This chain uses TRBV13 with TRBJ2-2, with 10 bases that match TRBD1. V gave up 5 bases and J gave up 6 bases; unmatched junction bases: 12. Per the germline V gene, CDR1 is PRHDT and CDR2 is FYEKMQ (reference sequence). The CDR3 contains 17 residues. CDR3 residues: CASSQRPGQGSPGELFF. The CDR3 bases are TGTGCCAGCAGCCAGAGACCGGGACAGGGGTCCCCCGGGGAGCTGTTTTTT.

This clone turned up a few times. V and J are TRBV10-2 and TRBJ2-7; no clear D. Per germline, CDR1 WSHSY and CDR2 SAAADI. V shed 2 bases and J shed 6 bases, with 11 bases lying between them. There are 13 residues in the CDR3. CDR3 nucleotides: TGCGCCAGCAGTGAGATGGGTCTAGGCGAGCAGTACTTC. It translates to CASSEMGLGEQYF.

The V and J genes are TRBV5-1 and TRBJ1-5; 8 bases match TRBD1. V lost 1 base, J lost 4 bases, and 4 bases stayed unmatched. CDR1 is SGHRS and CDR2 is YFSETQ in the germline V gene. The CDR3 runs to 15 residues. CDR3 protein: CASSLQGAKNQPQHF. The CDR3 DNA reads as TGCGCCAGCAGCTTGCAGGGGGCGAAGAATCAGCCCCAGCATTTT. Combining the CDR3 with reference TRBV5-1 and TRBJ1-5 gives the whole variable domain KAGVTQTPRYLIKTRGQQVTLSCSPISGHRSVSWYQQTPGQGLQFLFEYFSETQRNKGNFPGRFSGRQFSNSRSEMNVSTLELGDSALYLCASSLQGAKNQPQHFGDGTRLSIL.

The V and J genes are TRBV4-3 and TRBJ2-7; D might be TRBD1 (6 bases). The V gene lost 0 bases and the J gene lost 0 bases, with 9 bases spanning the gap. This CDR3 comprises 15 residues. Germline CDR1 and CDR2: LGHNA and YSLEER. The CDR3 sequence: CASSQDRGSSYEQYF. The CDR3, as DNA: TGCGCCAGCAGCCAAGATAGGGGGTCCTCCTACGAGCAGTACTTC.

The DNA of the CDR3 is TGTGCCAGCAGTGAAGCGCGTCTAGCGGGAGTCATCACCGGGGAGCTGTTTTTT. It yields the protein CASSEARLAGVITGELFF. This chain joins TRBV6-1 and TRBJ2-2; TRBD2 matches at 10 bases. The CDR3 is 18 residues long. J lost 4 bases, V lost 0 bases, and 8 bases had no gene match. The germline CDR1 and CDR2 sequences are MNHNS and SASEGT.

This chain links TRBV5-1 with TRBJ2-7, with a possible D match to TRBD1 (5 bases). The CDR3 sequence is 14 residues long. V was trimmed by 0 bases and J by 2 bases, leaving 9 bases between them. Germline loops: CDR1 SGHRS, CDR2 YFSETQ. The CDR3 here is CASSLGPGTYEQYF. For the CDR3, the DNA is TGCGCCAGCAGCTTGGGACCAGGGACCTACGAGCAGTACTTC.

The chain couples TRBV24-1 to TRBJ1-1; TRBD1 matches 9 bases. The germline gives CDR1 KGHDR, CDR2 SFDVKD. The CDR3 contains 15 residues. The junction had 2 bases not matched to a gene; V was cut back by 3 bases and J by 1 base. This CDR3 reads CATSDTTGGNTEAFF. The CDR3 bases are TGTGCCACCAGTGATACGACAGGGGGGAACACTGAAGCTTTCTTT.

The chain recombines TRBV28 with TRBJ2-7; TRBD2 matches 8 bases. The trim removed 8 bases at V and 4 bases at J, leaving 10 bases unmatched. CDR3 length: 14 residues. Germline V gives CDR1 MDHEN, CDR2 SYDVKM. In DNA, the CDR3 is TGTGCCAGCGGGGGGAAGCGGGGGATTTACGAGCAGTACTTC. Protein product: CASGGKRGIYEQYF. Full variable domain (outside the CDR3, taken from reference TRBV28 and TRBJ2-7): DVKVTQSSRYLVKRTGEKVFLECVQDMDHENMFWYRQDPGLGLRLIYFSYDVKMKEKGDIPEGYSVSREKKERFSLILESASTNQTSMYLCASGGKRGIYEQYFGPGTRLTVT.

This clone was seen a single time. V is TRBV6-2 or TRBV6-3 and J is TRBJ1-5; D might be TRBD1 (5 bases). This CDR3 comprises 16 residues. V lost 3 bases and J 1 base, leaving 13 bases between the germline ends. Per germline, CDR1 MNHEY and CDR2 SVGEGT. In DNA, the CDR3 is TGTGCCAGCAGTTATGGGAGGGGACCCAGCAATCAGCCCCAGCATTTT. This codes for CASSYGRGPSNQPQHF.

CDR3 coding DNA: TGTGCCAGCAGCCAAGTAGCCGGGGACTACGAGCAGTACTTC. Translating gives CASSQVAGDYEQYF. The gene calls are TRBV3-1 (or the pseudogene TRBV3-2) and TRBJ2-7; perhaps TRBD2 as D (5 bases). The V end was cut by 1 base, the J end by 3 bases, with 10 bases between. Germline values: CDR1 LGHDT, CDR2 YNNKEL (reference sequence). The CDR3 spans 14 residues.

V is TRBV5-1 and J is TRBJ2-5; possible D gene TRBD2, 5 bases. The germline CDR1 and CDR2 sequences are SGHRS and YFSETQ. V shed 1 base and J shed 2 bases, with 9 bases lying between them. The CDR3 consists of 14 residues. The CDR3, as DNA: TGCGCCAGCAGCTTGATACGGGGACAAGAGACCCAGTACTTC. Translation gives CASSLIRGQETQYF.

The J gene is TRBJ1-2, the V gene TRBV28, with TRBD1 matching over 8 bases. Germline CDR1 and CDR2: MDHEN and SYDVKM. The CDR3 loop spans 14 amino acids. Trimming removed 7 bases from V and 8 bases from J; junction bases left unmatched: 12. CDR3 sequence: CASNQAGGRRGYTF. The CDR3, as DNA: TGTGCCAGCAACCAGGCAGGGGGCCGGAGGGGCTACACCTTC.

Only a few counts were recorded for this clone. The rearrangement joins TRBV4-2 to TRBJ1-3, with TRBD1 as a possible D gene (6 bases). V lost 0 bases and J 2 bases, leaving 23 bases between the germline ends. Germline V lookup: CDR1 LGHNA, CDR2 YNFKEQ. The length of the CDR3 is 20 residues. The CDR3 region has the DNA TGTGCCAGCAGCCAAGAGGGAGCCACTTACTACACAGGGACTGGAAACACCATATATTTT. Translated: CASSQEGATYYTGTGNTIYF.